These 14 T cell receptor beta chains originate from one sample sequenced in a study of CD8+ T cells in alopecia areata (dated by TCRdb to 2016 to 2019). Preparation of the library involved the immunoSEQ multiplex PCR assay. RNA was extracted from all samples and reverse transcribed into cDNA, which served as template for TCR sequencing. TCRdb took over this immuneACCESS table, retaining in-frame rearrangements with V and J assigned. Such tables are incomplete; in checked studies, under half of the missing clones stem from an unresolved V gene, and the remainder is unexplained. The sample table contains 60,000 to 85,000 clones; only one count was recorded for roughly 30% of them. Jointly, the top ten make up 14% to 15% of the sample. Read against the paper, the sample's time point label means: approximately 4 weeks on oral tofacitinib. According to the study, the label for this sample's treatment or condition signals: oral pan-JAK inhibitor, 5-10 mg twice daily.

Material: CD8+ T cells sorted from blood, obtained at week 4, from a patient treated with tofacitinib. The receptors derive from a human donor with alopecia areata.

This rearrangement joins TRBV30 to TRBJ1-2; D call uncertain. The germline gives CDR1 GTSNPN, CDR2 SVGIG (reference sequence). This CDR3 is 11 amino acids long. The germline V and J ends were trimmed by 0 bases and 8 bases, with 7 bases remaining between them. The CDR3 DNA reads as TGTGCCTGGAGTGTATCTTTCGGCTACACCTTC. Translating it yields CAWSVSFGYTF.

This clone was picked up a small number of times. The chain links TRBV4-1 to TRBJ2-1; TRBD1 matches at 9 bases. V was pared by 0 bases and J by 4 bases, with 4 bases of the junction left unmatched. CDR1 and CDR2 from the germline V gene are MGHRA and YSYEKL. The length of the CDR3 is 16 residues. CDR3 DNA: TGCGCCAGCAGCCAAGATTCCGGACAGGGGTACAATGAGCAGTTCTTC. It specifies CASSQDSGQGYNEQFF.

This clone was seen repeatedly, ten times or more. CDR3 DNA sequence: TGTGCCAGCAGTTTAACCCCCCCGGGGGGCACTGAAGCTTTCTTT. This encodes CASSLTPPGGTEAFF. This chain uses TRBV27 with TRBJ1-1; D possibly corresponds to TRBD1 (5 bases). The germline CDR1 and CDR2 sequences are MNHEY and SMNVEV (reference sequence). The length of the CDR3 is 15 residues. Trimming cost V 2 bases and J 4 bases, with 14 bases left between them.

The table lists this clone with a few counts. The chain couples TRBV2 to TRBJ2-7; the D is unclear. Germline V lookup: CDR1 SNHLY, CDR2 FYNNEI. CDR3 length equals 13 residues. The V end was cut by 6 bases, the J end by 0 bases, with 9 bases between. The CDR3 nucleotides read TGTGCCAGCAGATCGACAAGCTCCTACGAGCAGTACTTC. It specifies CASRSTSSYEQYF.

The chain combines TRBV27 with TRBJ2-5; 9 bases line up with TRBD1. Germline V gene lookup returns CDR1 MNHEY and CDR2 SMNVEV (reference sequence). CDR3 size: 15 residues. V lost 6 bases and J lost 5; bases outside the gene matches: 10. The CDR3 region is CASSTGTGSIETQYF. DNA for the CDR3: TGTGCCAGCAGCACCGGGACAGGGTCAATCGAGACCCAGTACTTC.

At least ten counts were recorded for this clone. The CDR3 DNA sequence: TGTGCCAGCAGTTTCGCGGGGGCCGGGTATGAGCAGTTCTTC. It is translated as CASSFAGAGYEQFF. The chain is built from TRBV28 and TRBJ2-1; D is perhaps TRBD2 (7 bases). The CDR3 length is 14 residues. CDR1 is MDHEN, CDR2 SYDVKM, per germline. Trimming left V 3 bases short and J 8 bases short, with 14 bases between.

This clone was seen a few times. The chain recombines TRBV15 with TRBJ2-1, with D maybe TRBD1 (6 bases). V was trimmed by 3 bases and J by 2 bases, leaving 11 bases between them. The CDR3 totals 15 residues. Germline V gene sequence: CDR1 LNHNV, CDR2 YYDKDF (reference sequence). The CDR3 here is CATSSRQAPYNEQFF. The CDR3 coding sequence is TGTGCCACCAGCAGCAGACAGGCTCCCTACAATGAGCAGTTCTTC.

J is TRBJ2-7 and V is TRBV7-9, with D perhaps TRBD2 (6 bases). This CDR3 spans 15 amino acids. Germline CDR1 reads SEHNR; CDR2 reads FQNEAQ (reference sequence). V dropped 4 bases and J dropped 2 bases, with 15 bases sitting between them. CDR3 protein: CASSSLAALAYEQYF. In DNA form, the CDR3 reads TGTGCCAGCAGCTCGTTAGCGGCCCTGGCCTACGAGCAGTACTTC.

This clone was detected a few times. The chain joins TRBV29-1 to TRBJ2-2, with D unclear. The CDR3 covers 12 residues. Per the germline V gene, CDR1 is SQVTM and CDR2 is ANQGSEA. V lost 4 bases and J lost 2, with 5 bases in between. The CDR3 here is CSVASNTGELFF. Written as DNA, the CDR3 is TGCAGCGTTGCGTCTAACACCGGGGAGCTGTTTTTT.

The rearrangement uses TRBV30 and TRBJ2-1; TRBD1 agrees at 9 bases. V shed 5 bases and J 0 bases; nucleotides not matched to a gene: 2. In germline, CDR1 is GTSNPN, CDR2 SVGIG (reference sequence). The CDR3 is 14 amino acids. CDR3 nucleotide sequence: TGTGCCTGGGAGACAGGGGGCTCCTACAATGAGCAGTTCTTC. Amino acids: CAWETGGSYNEQFF.

The chain combines TRBV10-3 with TRBJ1-2; D call uncertain. CDR3 length: 11 residues. V was pared by 5 bases and J by 6 bases, with 7 bases between. Germline CDR1 is ENHRY and CDR2 is SYGVKD. Here the CDR3 reads CAISSNDGYTF. The CDR3 region has the DNA TGTGCCATCAGTTCGAACGATGGCTACACCTTC.

This chain uses TRBV29-1 with TRBJ2-6; D not certain. Trimming pared 1 base from V and 8 bases from J, leaving 9 bases between. From germline, CDR1 is SQVTM and CDR2 ANQGSEA. This CDR3 is 13 amino acids long. The CDR3 DNA reads TGCAGCGTTGAAGGGGCGGAGCCCAACGTCCTGACTTTC. It codes for CSVEGAEPNVLTF.

The J gene is TRBJ2-7, the V gene TRBV7-8; 8 bases fit TRBD1. There are 14 residues in the CDR3. The V gene end was trimmed by 3 bases and the J gene end by 7 bases; junction bases not matched to a gene: 8. The V gene's germline CDR1 is SGHVS and CDR2 FQNEAQ. The CDR3 region is CASSLATGALEQYF. CDR3 coding DNA: TGTGCCAGCAGCTTGGCGACAGGGGCCCTTGAGCAGTACTTC.

There are a few counts of this clone. The V and J genes are TRBV30 and TRBJ2-1; 8 bases match TRBD2. Trimming cost V 7 bases and J 2 bases; bases outside gene matches: 13. From germline, CDR1 is GTSNPN and CDR2 SVGIG (reference sequence). There are 16 residues in the CDR3. CDR3 loop: CASTPAGVSPYNEQFF. In DNA, the CDR3 is TGTGCCTCGACCCCAGCGGGAGTAAGTCCCTACAATGAGCAGTTCTTC.